This T cell receptor (beta chain) stems from a study of memory CD4+ T cells and cytomegalovirus serostatus. The data were produced by immunoSEQ multiplex PCR, yet TCRdb's version contains in-frame clones alone and is incomplete. The top ten clones hold roughly 0.6% of a sample with roughly 49,000 clones, under 90% of them seen once. Germline-derived CDR1 and CDR2 are MDHEN and SYDVKM. The CDR3 loop spans 14 amino acids. V lost 4 bases and J lost 3, with 9 bases in between. Single viable CD3+CD4+CD8-CD45RO+ cells were sorted as the memory CD4+ T cells. The TCR was taken from an adult in good health and CMV-seronegative. Sequencing used memory CD4+ T cells from blood. The V and J genes are TRBV28 and TRBJ1-4; D is undetermined. The CDR3 here is CASSSPGSNEKLFF. Here the CDR3 DNA reads TGTGCCAGCAGTTCTCCGGGTTCTAATGAAAAACTGTTTTTT.